This is a list of T cell receptor beta chains from one sample in a study of OX40 agonist ivuxolimab in advanced cancers. TCRdb keeps only in-frame clones here, not all; method: immunoSEQ multiplex PCR. The table shows approximately 82,000 clones, with roughly 92% occurring only once. The sequences come from CD4+ or CD8+ T cells sorted from blood, collected in a trial of the OX40 agonist ivuxolimab. Every receptor here comes from an adult with an advanced solid tumor such as melanoma, head and neck, liver or kidney cancer. The CDR3 runs from the conserved cysteine through the conserved F or W. D genes are given only for firm matches. Expanded clones get a size class; other rows say once, few or many, or leave the size out.

TRBV6-4	TRBJ2-3	NA	NA	CASSGTASTDTQYF	TGTGCCAGCAGTGGGACAGCCAGCACAGATACGCAGTATTTT
TRBV15	TRBJ2-3	TRBD1	NA	CATSRARGLGADTQYF	TGTGCCACCAGCAGAGCAAGGGGGCTTGGGGCAGATACGCAGTATTTT
TRBV18	TRBJ1-2	NA	NA	CASSPNGNYGYTF	TGTGCCAGCTCACCAAACGGTAACTATGGCTACACCTTC
TRBV7-3	TRBJ2-2	NA	NA	CASSLSWSGELFF	TGTGCCAGCAGCTTAAGTTGGAGCGGGGAGCTGTTTTTT
TRBV6-1	TRBJ2-7	TRBD1	once	CASSVTGTGDYEQYF	TGTGCCAGCAGTGTGACCGGGACAGGGGACTACGAGCAGTACTTC
TRBV14	TRBJ1-5	NA	NA	CASSQSGLQGPQHF	TGTGCCAGCAGCCAATCCGGGCTGCAGGGGCCCCAGCATTTT
TRBV5-1	TRBJ2-5	TRBD1	NA	CASSPGTGGETQYF	TGCGCCAGCAGCCCGGGGACAGGCGGAGAGACCCAGTACTTC
TRBV9	TRBJ2-2	TRBD2	NA	CASSVGGLAKGELFF	TGTGCCAGCAGCGTAGGAGGACTAGCAAAGGGGGAGCTGTTTTTT
TRBV10-1	TRBJ2-1	NA	once	CASSGRVAEYNEQFF	TGCGCCAGCAGTGGTAGGGTAGCGGAATACAATGAGCAGTTCTTC
TRBV13	TRBJ2-3	TRBD2	NA	CASSKRLAGVADTQYF	TGTGCCAGCAGCAAAAGACTAGCGGGAGTTGCAGATACGCAGTATTTT
TRBV5-1	TRBJ1-2	NA	once	CASSWKGEPNYGYTF	TGCGCCAGCAGCTGGAAGGGGGAGCCTAACTATGGCTACACCTTC
TRBV11-1	TRBJ2-3	TRBD2	NA	CASSLARLAGTDTQYF	TGTGCCAGCAGCTTAGCGCGACTAGCGGGAACAGATACGCAGTATTTT
TRBV6-5	TRBJ2-1	NA	NA	CASSYSLGGPSEQFF	TGTGCCAGCAGTTACTCGCTGGGGGGCCCTAGTGAGCAGTTCTTC
TRBV19	TRBJ1-1	NA	NA	CASSIDLYSHEAFF	TGTGCCAGTAGTATAGATCTATATAGTCACGAAGCTTTCTTT
TRBV6-1	TRBJ1-5	NA	NA	CASSEAGRVQPQHF	TGTGCCAGCAGTGAAGCCGGGAGGGTTCAGCCCCAGCATTTT
TRBV7-9	TRBJ2-5	NA	NA	CASSLRDGGRETQYF	TGTGCCAGCAGCTTACGGGACGGGGGAAGGGAGACCCAGTACTTC
TRBV9	TRBJ1-3	NA	NA	CASSVGVDGNTIYF	TGTGCCAGCAGCGTAGGGGTGGACGGAAACACCATATATTTT
TRBV6-1	TRBJ1-5	TRBD1	NA	CASSGDSGQGARRPQHF	TGTGCCAGCAGTGGAGATTCCGGACAGGGGGCCCGGCGGCCCCAGCATTTT
TRBV7-9	TRBJ2-3	NA	NA	CASSSIAGGSSDTQYF	TGTGCCAGCAGCTCGATCGCCGGGGGAAGTTCAGATACGCAGTATTTT
TRBV30	TRBJ2-6	NA	NA	CAWGLGEHSGANVLTF	TGTGCCTGGGGCCTCGGAGAGCACTCTGGGGCCAACGTCCTGACTTTC
TRBV7-9	TRBJ2-3	NA	NA	CASSLFGGQSTDTQYF	TGTGCCAGCAGCTTGTTTGGGGGGCAAAGCACAGATACGCAGTATTTT
TRBV5-1	TRBJ2-3	NA	NA	CASSYDSPETDTQYF	TGCGCCAGCAGCTACGACAGCCCGGAGACAGATACGCAGTATTTT
TRBV6-5	TRBJ1-5	NA	NA	CASRFGTSQPQHF	TGTGCCAGCAGATTCGGGACGTCTCAGCCCCAGCATTTT
TRBV5-1	TRBJ2-4	TRBD2	NA	CASSYVAGGPKNIQYF	TGCGCCAGCAGCTATGTAGCGGGGGGGCCCAAAAACATTCAGTACTTC
TRBV6-5	TRBJ2-2	NA	once	CASRIGNQVGELFF	TGTGCCAGCAGGATCGGTAATCAGGTCGGGGAGCTGTTTTTT
TRBV6-1	TRBJ1-1	NA	NA	CASNRQMNTEAFF	TGTGCCAGCAACCGACAGATGAACACTGAAGCTTTCTTT
TRBV18	TRBJ2-7	NA	NA	CASSPRAPSYEQYF	TGTGCCAGCTCACCAAGGGCTCCCTCCTACGAGCAGTACTTC
TRBV7-8	TRBJ2-1	NA	NA	CASSSYRVPGGNEQFF	TGTGCCAGCAGCTCGTATCGGGTCCCCGGAGGAAATGAGCAGTTCTTC
TRBV9	TRBJ2-2	NA	NA	CASSVEDLNTGELFF	TGTGCCAGCAGCGTAGAAGACCTAAACACCGGGGAGCTGTTTTTT
TRBV19	TRBJ2-1	TRBD2	NA	CASSKLAGGPNEQFF	TGTGCCAGTAGTAAACTAGCGGGGGGGCCCAATGAGCAGTTCTTC
TRBV6-1	TRBJ2-7	TRBD2	NA	CASSANPMGLVLYEQYF	TGTGCCAGCAGTGCCAACCCGATGGGACTAGTATTGTACGAGCAGTACTTC
TRBV2	TRBJ1-3	NA	once	CASTPFVGNTIYF	TGTGCCAGCACACCTTTTGTTGGAAACACCATATATTTT
TRBV10-3	TRBJ2-7	TRBD1	NA	CAIRGQESSYEQYF	TGTGCCATCAGGGGACAGGAATCCTCCTACGAGCAGTACTTC
TRBV29-1	TRBJ1-2	NA	NA	CSVYNYGYTF	TGCAGCGTCTATAACTATGGCTACACCTTC
TRBV4-1	TRBJ1-3	TRBD1	NA	CASSQDWDRVGGNTIYF	TGCGCCAGCAGCCAAGATTGGGACAGGGTGGGTGGAAACACCATATATTTT
TRBV11-2	TRBJ2-1	TRBD2	NA	CASSPGLAAFNEQFF	TGTGCCAGCAGCCCCGGACTAGCGGCGTTCAATGAGCAGTTCTTC